Listed here is a single T cell receptor beta chain. Its cognate antigen is unknown. The data stem from a study of shared clonotypes between healthy human individuals. Study results and caveats: Against clonotypes common to all four donors, non-shared ones had lower generation probabilities. Rarefaction showed sorted-subset sequencing was incomplete despite large depth.

TCRdb keeps only in-frame clones here, not all; method: immunoSEQ multiplex PCR. The table shows about 750,000 clones, with 80% to 95% occurring only once. Naive CD8 cells were CD45RO-negative, positively selected for CCR7, excluding terminally differentiated effector memory CD45RA+ cells. Donors comprised healthy HIV-negative adults lacking recent acute infections or vaccinations. The CDR3 has 14 amino acids. The germline gives CDR1 SQVTM, CDR2 ANQGSEA. The germline V and J ends were trimmed by 6 bases and 4 bases, with 18 bases remaining between them. This chain uses TRBV29-1 with TRBJ1-2; D perhaps matches TRBD1 (6 bases). The sequence came from a man aged 30 to 39 in good health. Specimen: naive CD8+ T cells sorted from blood. CDR3 DNA sequence: TGCAGCGTCTCCAGGGGCGTCTCTCCCTATGGCTACACCTTC. It yields the protein CSVSRGVSPYGYTF.